This T cell receptor (beta chain) is from a study of CD8+CD57+ T cells in acquired aplastic anemia. The patients chosen for sequencing had shown expansion of CD8+CD57+ cells (detected by flow cytometry). CDR3 and TCR beta VDJ profiling relied on a genomic DNA template. TCRdb independently ran MiXCR on the reads; one entry per CDR3 protein. Of around 190,000 distinct CDR3 sequences listed, about half were seen once; the top ten hold approximately 13%. CDR1 is SGHTA, CDR2 FQGNSA, per germline. The V gene lost 1 base and the J gene lost 4 bases, with 11 bases spanning the gap. The CDR3 has 15 residues. The chain links TRBV7-2 to TRBJ1-3, with a tentative D call TRBD1 (5 bases). This clonotype was obtained from a human donor with aplastic anemia. Source material: sorted CD4+, CD8+, or CD8+CD57+ T cells (not recorded which) from PBMCs. DNA of the CDR3: TGTGCCAGCAGCTTAGTGGGGCCTTTGGGAAACACCATATATTTT. The encoded protein is CASSLVGPLGNTIYF.